Listed below are T cell receptor beta chains from one sample, sequenced in a study of T cells in localized non-small cell lung cancer. Measured with immunoSEQ multiplex PCR; TCRdb has only the in-frame clones, and not every one. The top ten hold roughly 4.3% of the sample, which has fewer than 95,000 clones, roughly 93% seen once. The sample was PBMCs, taken before any cancer treatment. The receptors were gathered from a woman aged 35 to 70 with stage II squamous cell lung carcinoma. Both conserved end residues are part of each CDR3. The D gene is left open where the match is weak. Not all rows give a size; the values are once, few, many and, for expanded clones, a class.

TRBV6-5,TRBJ1-2,15,NA,TRBD1,TGTGCCAGCAGTACCCGGGACAGGGGGAACTATGGCTACACCTTC,CASSTRDRGNYGYTF
TRBV7-9,TRBJ2-1,16,NA,NA,TGTGCCAGCAGCTCCATGGACAGAGCCCCCTACAATGAGCAGTTCTTC,CASSSMDRAPYNEQFF
TRBV7-9,TRBJ1-4,14,NA,NA,TGTGCCAGCAGCTTAGACAGACGAGGAGAAAAACTGTTTTTT,CASSLDRRGEKLFF
TRBV28,TRBJ1-1,15,NA,NA,TGTGCCAGCAGCCCCGGGGGGTTTCCGAACACTGAAGCTTTCTTT,CASSPGGFPNTEAFF
TRBV6-6,TRBJ1-5,16,NA,NA,TGTGCCAGCAGTTCCAAAAAAACAGGTTTTATTGGGCCCCAGCATTTT,CASSSKKTGFIGPQHF
TRBV2,TRBJ2-7,15,NA,NA,TGTGCCAGCAGTGAGAGAACTCCCCTAGGGGACGAGCAGTACTTC,CASSERTPLGDEQYF
TRBV9,TRBJ2-7,15,NA,NA,TGTGCCAGCAGCGTAGGCCCGACATCTACCTACGAGCAGTACTTC,CASSVGPTSTYEQYF
TRBV28,TRBJ1-1,13,NA,NA,TGTGCCAGCAGCCCCAATTTAAACACTGAAGCTTTCTTT,CASSPNLNTEAFF
TRBV6-5,TRBJ1-1,15,once,TRBD1,TGTGCCAGCAGGATCAACAGGGGGATTGACACTGAAGCTTTCTTT,CASRINRGIDTEAFF
TRBV7-9,TRBJ1-3,14,NA,TRBD1,TGTGCCAGCAGGGGGACAGTCTCTGGAAACACCATATATTTT,CASRGTVSGNTIYF
TRBV4-2,TRBJ2-5,15,NA,TRBD1,TGTGCCAGCAGCCAACGAGGACAGGGCACGGAGACCCAGTACTTC,CASSQRGQGTETQYF
TRBV27,TRBJ1-1,15,NA,NA,TGTGCCAGCAGTTTCAAGGGAATGGGGAACACTGAAGCTTTCTTT,CASSFKGMGNTEAFF
TRBV19,TRBJ2-6,14,NA,NA,TGTGCCAGTAGTACCCGTTCTGGGGCCAACGTCCTGACTTTC,CASSTRSGANVLTF
TRBV5-1,TRBJ1-1,14,NA,NA,TGCGCCAGCAGCCGACGGACCGGGAACACTGAAGCTTTCTTT,CASSRRTGNTEAFF
TRBV14,TRBJ1-1,15,NA,TRBD1,TGTGCCAGCAGCCATCGGGACAGGGCATGGACTGAAGCTTTCTTT,CASSHRDRAWTEAFF
TRBV10-3,TRBJ1-2,13,NA,NA,TGTGCCATCGAGGATGAGGGTAACTATGGCTACACCTTC,CAIEDEGNYGYTF
TRBV6-6,TRBJ1-4,15,NA,TRBD1,TGTGCCAGCAGTTACCCTTTGGACAGGGTGGAAAAACTGTTTTTT,CASSYPLDRVEKLFF
TRBV4-2,TRBJ2-2,15,NA,TRBD1,TGTGCCAGCAGCCCCCGGGACAGGGACACCGGGGAGCTGTTTTTT,CASSPRDRDTGELFF
TRBV10-3,TRBJ2-5,15,once,TRBD1,TGTGCCATCAGTCGTGGGACAGGGGTTCAAGAGACCCAGTACTTC,CAISRGTGVQETQYF
TRBV6-5,TRBJ1-2,14,NA,TRBD1,TGTGCCAGCAGTGCACAGACAGGGGCCTATGGCTACACCTTC,CASSAQTGAYGYTF
TRBV6-5,TRBJ1-1,13,NA,NA,TGTGCCAGCAGTTACCCTGGGACTGGTGAAGCTTTCTTT,CASSYPGTGEAFF
TRBV7-9,TRBJ1-3,12,NA,TRBD1,TGTGCCAGCAGCTTAAAGGGGGGGACAGCGATTTTT,CASSLKGGTAIF
TRBV10-3,TRBJ2-2,14,once,TRBD1,TGTGCCGTCTTGACAGGGGCGAACACCGGGGAGCTGTTTTTT,CAVLTGANTGELFF
TRBV12-2,TRBJ1-2,14,NA,NA,TGTGCAAGTCGCCTCCATCGCGGTGAGAATGGCTACACCTTC,CASRLHRGENGYTF
TRBV6-1,TRBJ1-1,14,NA,NA,TGTGCCAGCAGTGCCGACTGGGACATCACTGAAGCTTTCTTT,CASSADWDITEAFF
TRBV6-5,TRBJ2-5,14,NA,NA,TGTGCCAGCAGTCGTCAAGGTTCGTGGGAGACCCAGTACTTC,CASSRQGSWETQYF
TRBV13,TRBJ1-1,13,NA,NA,TGTGCCAGCAGCTTAACAACCGATTATGAAGCTTTCTTT,CASSLTTDYEAFF
TRBV28,TRBJ1-1,11,NA,NA,TGTGCCAGCAACAGACACACTGAAGCTTTCTTT,CASNRHTEAFF
TRBV6-5,TRBJ2-7,11,NA,NA,TGTGCCAGCCACAGACTTTACGAGCAGTACTTC,CASHRLYEQYF
TRBV29-1,TRBJ1-2,14,few,NA,TGCAGCGTGAGGGGCCCGGGAGTTACTAATGGCTACACCTTC,CSVRGPGVTNGYTF
TRBV7-2,TRBJ2-7,15,once,NA,TGTGCCAGCAGCTTTTACCCAGGGTTCACCTACGAGCAGTACTTC,CASSFYPGFTYEQYF
TRBV28,TRBJ1-1,14,NA,NA,TGTGCCAGCAGTTTTTCTCCCCTGAACACTGAAGCTTTCTTT,CASSFSPLNTEAFF
TRBV28,TRBJ2-5,14,few,NA,TGTGCCAGCAGTATAGTGAGGGCGGGAGAGACCCAGTACTTC,CASSIVRAGETQYF
TRBV7-8,TRBJ1-4,17,NA,TRBD1,TGTGCCAGCAGCATCCGGGACAGGGGGCGCAGCGGTGAAAAACTGTTTTTT,CASSIRDRGRSGEKLFF
TRBV2,TRBJ1-2,14,many,TRBD1,TGTGCCAGCAGGGCGGACAGGGGCCACTATGGCTACACCTTC,CASRADRGHYGYTF
TRBV5-4,TRBJ1-5,15,NA,NA,TGTGCCAGCAGCTTCGGTGGGGTTGGGGATCAGCCCCAGCATTTT,CASSFGGVGDQPQHF
TRBV7-8,TRBJ1-2,14,NA,NA,TGTGCCAGCAGCTTAACAGGGATCGTGGGAGGCTACACCTTC,CASSLTGIVGGYTF
TRBV9,TRBJ2-3,15,NA,NA,TGTGCCAGCAGCGTATTAGGTGCTAGCACAGATACGCAGTATTTT,CASSVLGASTDTQYF
TRBV5-1,TRBJ2-7,15,NA,TRBD2,TGCGCCCGCAGCCGGGCCGGGGGGGTGGTCTACGAGCAGTACTTC,CARSRAGGVVYEQYF
TRBV6-5,TRBJ2-7,12,few,NA,TGTGCCAGCAGCCAGAGGTTGGGGAAACAGTACTTC,CASSQRLGKQYF
TRBV6-1,TRBJ2-1,15,NA,NA,TGTGCCACCCAATTCCGGTCAGCACTCAATGATAAGCAGTTCTTC,CATQFRSALNDKQFF
TRBV10-3,TRBJ2-3,15,NA,TRBD2,TGTGCCATCACTAGCGGGCGAACCACCACAGATACGCAGTATTTT,CAITSGRTTTDTQYF
TRBV18,TRBJ2-1,13,NA,TRBD1,TGTGCCAGCTCACACTCCGGGGACAGGGGAGAGTTCTTC,CASSHSGDRGEFF
TRBV7-6,TRBJ2-7,15,NA,NA,TGTGCCAGCAGCTTAGAGATCGGCAGGCCATACGAGCAGTACTTC,CASSLEIGRPYEQYF
TRBV11-2,TRBJ1-3,17,NA,NA,TGTGCCAGCAGCTTAGATATAAGGGCAGGGTCTGGAAACACCATATATTTT,CASSLDIRAGSGNTIYF